Shown below are 10 T cell receptor beta chains from a single sample sequenced in a study of blood T cell repertoires in COVID-19. The data were produced by immunoSEQ multiplex PCR, yet TCRdb's version contains in-frame clones alone and is incomplete. Of about 240,000 clones in the sample, about 80% were seen once. The sequenced material came from peripheral blood. Receptors were obtained from a man aged 30-40 years who had recovered from COVID-19.

The chain couples TRBV6-6 to TRBJ2-7; a possible D gene is TRBD1 (6 bases). The V gene lost 5 bases and the J gene lost 0 bases, with 23 bases spanning the gap. Per the germline V gene, CDR1 is MNHNY and CDR2 is SVGAGI (reference sequence). The CDR3 sequence is 18 residues long. The CDR3 DNA reads TGTGCCAGCAGTCCCACCCCCCGGGTCAGGGGATCCTCCTACGAGCAGTACGTC. It specifies CASSPTPRVRGSSYEQYV.

The chain links TRBV3-1 (or the pseudogene TRBV3-2) to TRBJ2-3; TRBD1 agrees at 8 bases. CDR3 length equals 15 residues. The V segment lost 4 bases and the J segment 2 bases; nucleotides outside the gene matches: 5. Germline V gene data show CDR1 as LGHDT and CDR2 as YNNKEL (reference sequence). CDR3 region: CASSRPGQATDTQYF. CDR3 DNA: TGTGCCAGCAGCCGTCCGGGACAGGCCACAGATACGCAGTATTTT.

This rearrangement joins TRBV5-5 to TRBJ2-1, with a weak D call TRBD1 (6 bases). This CDR3 contains 15 residues. CDR1 is SGHKS and CDR2 is YYEKEE in the germline V gene (reference sequence). The V end lost 3 bases, the J end lost 2 bases, and 12 bases lay between the germline ends. CDR3 region: CASSYTRDTYNEQFF. Written as DNA, the CDR3 is TGTGCCAGCAGCTATACACGGGACACCTACAATGAGCAGTTCTTC.

The V call is TRBV7-9, the J call TRBJ2-5, with TRBD1 matching over 8 bases. Germline CDR1 is SEHNR and CDR2 is FQNEAQ (reference sequence). CDR3 size: 17 residues. V gave up 0 bases and J gave up 4 bases; unmatched junction bases: 10. As DNA, the CDR3 is TGTGCCAGCAGCTTAGCAAGGACAGGGTCTGGTCCAGAGACCCAGTACTTC. The encoded protein is CASSLARTGSGPETQYF.

V gene TRBV27 combines with J gene TRBJ2-3, with D perhaps TRBD2 (5 bases). CDR1 and CDR2 from the germline V gene are MNHEY and SMNVEV (reference sequence). Deletions cut 2 bases from V and 5 bases from J, with 8 bases between. The CDR3 consists of 13 residues. The chain's CDR3 is CASSLRGEDTQYF. DNA for the CDR3: TGTGCCAGCAGTTTACGGGGTGAAGATACGCAGTATTTT.

This rearrangement joins TRBV5-1 to TRBJ1-2; 8 nucleotides agree with TRBD1. The CDR3 totals 13 residues. Germline trimming cut 4 bases from V and 5 bases from J; bases unmatched to any gene: 4. Germline CDR1 and CDR2: SGHRS and YFSETQ. The DNA for the CDR3 is TGCGCCAGCAGCGGGACAGGCCCTTATGGCTACACCTTC. Protein product: CASSGTGPYGYTF.

This chain joins TRBV6-6 and TRBJ1-2, with D perhaps TRBD1 (5 bases). Germline V lookup: CDR1 MNHNY, CDR2 SVGAGI (reference sequence). CDR3 length: 13 residues. V dropped 2 bases and J dropped 7 bases, with 11 bases sitting between them. The DNA for the CDR3 is TGTGCCAGCAGTTACAGGGGATCCGGTGGCTACACCTTC. This codes for CASSYRGSGGYTF.

This clone showed up just a few times. The chain has TRBV10-3 and TRBJ2-7; 11 positions agree with TRBD1. Germline CDR1 and CDR2: ENHRY and SYGVKD. The CDR3 contains 14 residues. The ends lost 4 bases at V and 4 bases at J; junction bases unmatched: 3. The CDR3 sequence: CAISGDRGAYEQYV. For the CDR3, the DNA is TGTGCCATCAGTGGGGACAGGGGGGCATACGAGCAGTACGTC.

The CDR3 sequence is CASSLYRGSNTEAFF. The CDR3 region has the DNA TGTGCCAGCAGCCTATACAGGGGATCGAACACTGAAGCTTTCTTT. This chain links TRBV7-9 with TRBJ1-1, with 7 bases matching TRBD1. The CDR3 has 15 amino acids. With 5 bases clipped from V and 1 base from J, the junction kept 7 bases outside the gene matches. Germline loops: CDR1 SEHNR, CDR2 FQNEAQ (reference sequence).

This chain connects TRBV7-7 to TRBJ2-1; 14 nucleotides agree with TRBD2. The V gene's germline CDR1 is SSHAT and CDR2 FNYEAQ (reference sequence). With 5 bases clipped from V and 5 bases from J, the junction kept 2 bases outside the gene matches. There are 15 residues in the CDR3. CDR3 DNA: TGTGCCAGCAGCCGGGGACTAGCGGGGGACAATGAGCAGTTCTTC. Its translation is CASSRGLAGDNEQFF.